This TCR beta chain comes out of a study of blood T cells in healthy people across ages. A sample-barcoded 5' primer and a J-beta primer mix were used in a second PCR of roughly 7 to 11 cycles. TCRdb reprocessed the 5' RACE reads via MiXCR and lists one record per CDR3 protein. The sample has around 1,800,000 distinct CDR3 sequences; 35% to 50% are singletons. In this sample, this clonotype turned up a few times. The antigen is unknown. The study's findings and limits: Among T cells, TCR beta diversity per million cells dropped roughly linearly as age rose.

The source material was blood. The origin of this receptor is a human donor in good health.

CDR3 residues: CASEPGLASDTQYF. The CDR3 region has the DNA TGCGCCAGCGAGCCGGGACTAGCCTCAGATACGCAGTATTTT. The V and J genes are TRBV4-3 and TRBJ2-3; TRBD2 matches at 9 bases. V was pared by 8 bases and J by 4 bases, with 7 bases of the junction left unmatched. Germline assignment: CDR1 LGHNA and CDR2 YSLEER. The CDR3 runs to 14 residues.